A selection of T cell receptor beta chains follows, all from one sample in a study of blood T cell repertoires in COVID-19. Using immunoSEQ multiplex PCR, the repertoire was profiled, and TCRdb retains in-frame clones only, with some absent. The table has approximately 100,000 clones, 85% seen once; the top ten hold approximately 2%. Sequencing was performed on peripheral blood. These receptors were taken from a woman between 65 and 79 years old with active or convalescent COVID-19. CDR3s include the opening cysteine and the closing phenylalanine or tryptophan. The D gene is left open where the match is weak. Clone size is not always given. Where it is, it says once, few, many or a class for expanded clones.

.	TRBJ2-7	TRBV6-2/TRBV6-3	.	CASSLSEGDYEQYF	TGTGCCAGCAGTTTAAGCGAGGGCGACTACGAGCAGTACTTC
.	TRBJ2-2	TRBV2	.	CASSVIGAGELFF	TGTGCCAGCAGTGTCATCGGGGCCGGGGAGCTGTTTTTT
.	TRBJ1-5	TRBV28	.	CASSTGTSNQPQHF	TGTGCCAGCAGTACCGGGACATCCAATCAGCCCCAGCATTTT
TRBD1	TRBJ2-7	TRBV28	once	CQMTGGFYEQYF	TGTCAAATGACAGGGGGCTTCTACGAGCAGTACTTC
.	TRBJ2-1	TRBV4-3	.	CASSGAGGLRNEQFF	TGCGCCAGCAGCGGGGCAGGGGGGCTTCGTAATGAGCAGTTCTTC
.	TRBJ2-7	TRBV5-8	.	CASSSRAGDPYEQYF	TGTGCCAGCAGCTCCAGGGCAGGGGACCCCTACGAGCAGTACTTC
.	TRBJ2-7	TRBV30	.	CAWRKLDRYEQYF	TGTGCCTGGAGGAAACTGGACAGATACGAGCAGTACTTC
TRBD1	TRBJ1-1	TRBV15	.	CATSIRQGSTEAFF	TGTGCCACCAGCATAAGACAGGGAAGCACTGAAGCTTTCTTT
TRBD2	TRBJ2-7	TRBV15	.	CATSRVAGGSVTYEQYF	TGTGCCACCAGCAGAGTTGCGGGCGGGAGCGTCACCTACGAGCAGTACTTC
.	TRBJ2-7	TRBV9	.	CASSRGDPSYEQYF	TGTGCCAGCAGCCGCGGGGACCCCTCCTACGAGCAGTACTTC
TRBD1	TRBJ2-1	TRBV24-1	.	CATSDAGQGLQGEQFF	TGTGCCACCAGTGATGCGGGACAGGGTTTACAGGGTGAGCAGTTCTTC
TRBD1	TRBJ2-7	TRBV9	.	CASSRQGLDEQYF	TGTGCCAGCAGCAGACAGGGGCTCGACGAGCAGTACTTC
TRBD1	TRBJ2-1	TRBV4-3	.	CASSQGNRGLSTYNEQFF	TGCGCCAGCAGCCAAGGTAACAGGGGGCTAAGCACCTACAATGAGCAGTTCTTC
.	TRBJ2-2	TRBV9	.	CASSEGAVGTGELFF	TGTGCCAGCAGCGAAGGAGCGGTTGGCACCGGGGAGCTGTTTTTT
TRBD1	TRBJ2-3	TRBV24-1	.	CATKGQWGPDTQYF	TGTGCCACCAAGGGACAGTGGGGGCCAGATACGCAGTATTTT
.	TRBJ1-5	TRBV12-3/TRBV12-4	few	CASSGGEGQPQHF	TGTGCCAGCAGTGGAGGGGAAGGGCAGCCCCAGCATTTT
.	TRBJ2-5	TRBV27	.	CASSLSTGWQTQYF	TGTGCCAGCAGTTTATCAACAGGGTGGCAGACCCAGTACTTC
.	TRBJ1-4	TRBV2	once	CASSPEGGLNEKLFF	TGTGCCAGCAGCCCCGAAGGGGGTTTAAATGAAAAACTGTTTTTT
TRBD2	TRBJ2-7	TRBV10-1	few	CASSKRAGGRVHEQYF	TGCGCCAGCTCCAAAAGAGCGGGAGGTCGTGTCCACGAGCAGTACTTC
.	TRBJ2-5	TRBV7-2	.	CASRPANRQETQYF	TGTGCCAGCAGACCTGCTAACCGCCAAGAGACCCAGTACTTC
.	TRBJ1-5	TRBV9	few	CASSVGQGGPPQHF	TGTGCCAGCAGCGTAGGGCAGGGAGGGCCGCCCCAGCATTTT
.	TRBJ1-4	TRBV24-1	.	CATSDSSTTNEKLFF	TGTGCCACCAGTGATTCGAGTACAACTAATGAAAAACTGTTTTTT
.	TRBJ2-7	TRBV30	.	CAWSFSTGWEEQYF	TGTGCCTGGAGTTTTAGTACAGGGTGGGAAGAGCAGTACTTC
TRBD2	TRBJ2-3	TRBV7-3	.	CASSFAGGQADTQYF	TGTGCCAGCAGCTTCGCGGGGGGCCAAGCGGATACGCAGTATTTT
.	TRBJ1-6	TRBV24-1	.	CATSDSRDNSPLHF	TGTGCCACCAGTGATTCCAGGGATAATTCACCCCTCCACTTT
TRBD1	TRBJ1-2	TRBV12-5	.	CASGLMTGVNYGYTF	TGTGCTAGTGGTTTGATGACAGGGGTTAACTATGGCTACACCTTC
.	TRBJ2-1	TRBV3-1/TRBV3-2	.	CASSNLEDEQFF	TGTGCCAGCAGCAACCTAGAAGATGAGCAGTTCTTC
TRBD1	TRBJ1-6	TRBV28	.	CASSPPGRGQSPLHF	TGTGCCAGCAGCCCCCCCGGCAGGGGGCAATCACCCCTCCACTTT
TRBD2	TRBJ2-5	TRBV14	.	CASSSRLAETQYF	TGTGCCAGCAGCTCAAGACTAGCAGAGACCCAGTACTTC
TRBD1	TRBJ1-2	TRBV30	.	CAWSDTTGGVYGYTF	TGTGCCTGGAGCGATACGACAGGGGGTGTCTATGGCTACACCTTC
.	TRBJ1-6	TRBV19	.	CASSIRQGNSPLHF	TGTGCCAGTAGTATCCGGCAGGGTAATTCACCCCTCCACTTT
TRBD1	TRBJ1-5	TRBV10-3	.	CAAGTGNQPQHF	TGTGCCGCCGGGACAGGCAATCAGCCCCAGCATTTT
.	TRBJ2-7	TRBV5-1	.	CASTQNVSYEQYF	TGCGCCAGCACCCAGAACGTGTCCTACGAGCAGTACTTC
.	TRBJ2-5	TRBV27	.	CASRLWGHAGETQYF	TGTGCCAGCCGGCTCTGGGGACATGCCGGTGAGACCCAGTACTTC
TRBD2	TRBJ2-3	TRBV4-2	.	CASSQDFSGGNTDTQYF	TGTGCCAGCAGCCAAGATTTTAGCGGGGGCAACACAGATACGCAGTATTTT
.	TRBJ1-6	TRBV3-1/TRBV3-2	.	CASSHIAGSDNSPLHF	TGTGCCAGCAGCCACATAGCAGGGTCCGATAATTCACCCCTCCACTTT
TRBD1	TRBJ1-5	TRBV19	.	CASRPRTGAGQPQHF	TGTGCCAGTAGGCCCCGGACAGGGGCGGGTCAGCCCCAGCATTTT
.	TRBJ1-1	TRBV30	few	CAWSTWGGGTEAFF	TGTGCCTGGTCCACTTGGGGGGGCGGCACTGAAGCTTTCTTT
.	TRBJ1-5	TRBV2	.	CASSVGGNNQPQHF	TGTGCCAGCAGTGTTGGGGGGAACAATCAGCCCCAGCATTTT
TRBD1	TRBJ1-6	TRBV5-1	.	CASSLTGNNSPLHF	TGCGCCAGCAGCCTGACAGGGAATAATTCACCCCTCCACTTT
TRBD1	TRBJ2-7	TRBV6-5	few	CASRGTGTGHYEQYF	TGTGCCAGCAGGGGCACCGGGACAGGTCACTACGAGCAGTACTTC
TRBD1	TRBJ1-5	TRBV19	.	CASSRGQGSQPQHF	TGTGCCAGTAGTAGAGGACAGGGGAGTCAGCCCCAGCATTTT
TRBD2	TRBJ2-5	TRBV6-5	once	CASTKGGGEETQYF	TGTGCCAGCACCAAGGGCGGGGGGGAAGAGACCCAGTACTTC
.	TRBJ2-7	TRBV20-1	.	CSARQGYEQYF	TGCAGTGCTAGACAGGGCTACGAGCAGTACTTC
.	TRBJ2-7	TRBV9	.	CASSPQITGLRPVQYF	TGTGCCAGCAGCCCCCAGATAACAGGGCTCCGTCCCGTGCAGTACTTC